These 6 T cell receptor beta chains were sequenced from one sample in a study of technical replicates of blood from a handful of donors. Sequencing was performed with immunoSEQ multiplex PCR; in TCRdb, only in-frame clones are kept and a portion is missing. The table includes 55,000 to 60,000 clones, over 85% detected once. Sequenced material: PBMCs. The receptors derive from a human donor in good health. Some clones in this sample may be carry-over from other donors' samples.

This clone was detected only a few times. The chain links TRBV29-1 to TRBJ1-1; no firm D call. V was clipped by 6 bases and J by 8 bases, with 10 bases between them. Germline CDR1 and CDR2: SQVTM and ANQGSEA. This CDR3 contains 10 residues. CDR3 in amino acids: CSVARSEAFF. Written as DNA, the CDR3 is TGCAGCGTCGCCCGTAGCGAAGCTTTCTTT.

This clone was seen just once. This chain links TRBV7-9 with TRBJ2-7; TRBD2 is a possible D gene (6 bases). The germline V gene encodes CDR1 SEHNR and CDR2 FQNEAQ (reference sequence). The CDR3 is 19 amino acids. V lost 2 bases to trimming and J lost 2 bases, with 25 bases between them. For the CDR3, the DNA is TGTGCCAGCAGCTTATTCCCCGCCCCCCAGGCGGGGCAAACCTACGAGCAGTACTTC. It specifies CASSLFPAPQAGQTYEQYF.

The V call is TRBV7-9, the J call TRBJ2-1; 11 nucleotides line up with TRBD2. With V trimmed by 5 bases and J by 0 bases, 6 bases remained unmatched. Germline CDR1 SEHNR, CDR2 FQNEAQ (reference sequence). The CDR3 runs 17 residues. CDR3 in amino acids: CASSQRLAGSSYNEQFF. In nucleotides, the CDR3 is TGTGCCAGCAGCCAGCGACTAGCGGGGAGCTCCTACAATGAGCAGTTCTTC.

This sequence joins TRBV7-2 and TRBJ2-1; 13 bases align to TRBD2. The CDR3 consists of 15 residues. The junction had 3 bases not matched to a gene; V was cut back by 1 base and J by 9 bases. Germline CDR1 is SGHTA and CDR2 is FQGNSA. CDR3 DNA sequence: TGTGCCAGCAGCTTAGGGGGACTAGCGGGGATTGAGCAGTTCTTC. Its translation: CASSLGGLAGIEQFF.

The V call is TRBV19, the J call TRBJ1-4; D is perhaps TRBD1 (5 bases). V dropped 1 base and J dropped 5 bases, with 8 bases sitting between them. Per germline, CDR1 LNHDA and CDR2 SQIVND (reference sequence). The CDR3 has 14 amino acids. In DNA form, the CDR3 reads TGTGCCAGTAGTATAGGGTGGACAAATGAAAAACTGTTTTTT. Its translation: CASSIGWTNEKLFF.

The V call is TRBV9, the J call TRBJ2-6, with D hard to call. Trimming pared 3 bases from V and 0 bases from J, leaving 7 bases between. CDR3 length equals 15 residues. Germline CDR1 is SGDLS and CDR2 is YYNGEE. The chain's CDR3 is CASSAPVSGANVLTF. The CDR3, as DNA: TGTGCCAGCAGCGCCCCAGTCTCTGGGGCCAACGTCCTGACTTTC.